This paragraph covers one T cell receptor (beta chain) sequence. Its matching antigen is unknown. The V and J ends lost 0 bases and 8 bases respectively, with 15 bases between them. The CDR3 consists of 15 residues. CDR1 is SGHRS, CDR2 YFSETQ, per germline. Replicate PCRs for sorted subsets used approximately 220 ng DNA; this equaled about 30,000 T cell genomes. Libraries were prepared by immunoSEQ multiplex PCR; TCRdb keeps only in-frame clonotypes and omits some of them. The sample comprises hundreds of thousands of clones, approximately 96% of which are singletons, and more than 0.085% rests with the top ten. CD8 cells regarded as naive lacked CD45RO, were positively chosen for CCR7, and omitted terminally differentiated effector memory CD45RA+ cells. Healthy HIV-negative adults without recent acute infections or vaccinations served as donors. The entry originates in a study of shared clonotypes between healthy human individuals. Study-wide results and limits: Sampling involved blood alone; tissue repertoires likely differ.

The sample comprised naive CD8+ T cells sorted from blood. V gene TRBV5-1 combines with J gene TRBJ2-1; D gene ambiguous. This clonotype was obtained from a young woman in good health. In DNA form, the CDR3 reads TGCGCCAGCAGCTTGGGTTGGGATGGGGTCTATGAGCAGTTCTTC. This sequence encodes CASSLGWDGVYEQFF. The entire variable domain, with the rest obtained from reference TRBV5-1 and TRBJ2-1, is as follows: KAGVTQTPRYLIKTRGQQVTLSCSPISGHRSVSWYQQTPGQGLQFLFEYFSETQRNKGNFPGRFSGRQFSNSRSEMNVSTLELGDSALYLCASSLGWDGVYEQFFGPGTRLTVL.